This TCR beta chain was sequenced in a study of cytomegalovirus exposure and HLA in healthy donors. Worth noting for this clone: Its target is unknown.

V shed 4 bases and J 2 bases; nucleotides not matched to a gene: 7. Per the germline V gene, CDR1 is SGHDT and CDR2 is YYEEEE. The CDR3 contains 15 residues. 13 Jbeta primers and 60 Vbeta primers were used for the PCR. Some clones are missing from TCRdb's copy, which holds only in-frame ones; the method was immunoSEQ multiplex PCR. The data show 160,000 or so clones, 65% to 85% seen once. All the people who gave samples were healthy bone marrow donors. Although they were nominally healthy when sampled, donors likely had unrecorded immune exposures. Findings and limits, study-wide: The classifier reportedly diagnosed cytomegalovirus status with high sensitivity and specificity. Clonal expansion, a later analysis showed, was greater in HLA-associated TCR beta chains than in equally common others.

This TCR was recovered from a woman aged 40 to 49 in good health and CMV-seropositive. V gene TRBV5-6 combines with J gene TRBJ2-3; 7 bases agree with TRBD2. Sequencing was done on a sample of PBMCs. CDR3 amino acids: CASSAGVATTDTQYF. In nucleotides, the CDR3 is TGTGCCAGCAGCGCGGGGGTCGCGACCACAGATACGCAGTATTTT.